The 14 T cell receptor beta chains presented below share a single source sample, sequenced in a study of cytomegalovirus exposure and HLA in healthy donors. With 60 Vbeta and 13 Jbeta primers, the PCR was carried out. The repertoire was sequenced with immunoSEQ multiplex PCR; TCRdb's copy has only in-frame clones and lacks some. The table lists 150,000 or so clones, roughly 85% of them singletons. Sequenced: PBMCs. All receptors come from a woman in her late teens or twenties in good health and CMV-seronegative.

The rearrangement joins TRBV7-8 to TRBJ2-1, with 9 positions matching TRBD2. The V and J ends lost 3 bases and 4 bases, in that order; junction bases with no gene match: 4. The CDR3 has 15 residues. The germline V gene encodes CDR1 SGHVS and CDR2 FQNEAQ. The CDR3 region has the DNA TGTGCCAGCAGCTTGCGGGAGGGGTCATACAATGAGCAGTTCTTC. Translated, it gives CASSLREGSYNEQFF.

The J gene is TRBJ2-1, the V gene TRBV28; 9 nucleotides match TRBD2. J gave up 9 bases and V 6 bases, and 12 bases lay outside the gene matches. The CDR3 covers 15 residues. The germline CDR1 and CDR2 sequences are MDHEN and SYDVKM. CDR3 residues: CASSPQLGLATEQFF. The DNA for the CDR3 is TGTGCCAGCAGCCCTCAGCTGGGACTAGCTACTGAGCAGTTCTTC.

V usage is TRBV5-6 and J usage is TRBJ1-4; D gene unclear. This CDR3 is 14 amino acids long. Per germline, CDR1 SGHDT and CDR2 YYEEEE. The V end was cut by 0 bases, the J end by 6 bases, with 9 bases between. The CDR3 sequence: CASSLGGRYEKLFF. In DNA form, the CDR3 reads TGTGCCAGCAGCTTGGGAGGGAGGTATGAAAAACTGTTTTTT.

The chain links TRBV7-2 to TRBJ2-3, with 9 bases fitting TRBD1. Germline CDR1 is SGHTA and CDR2 is FQGNSA. With V trimmed by 6 bases and J by 3 bases, 1 base remained unmatched. This CDR3 has 13 amino acids. The CDR3: CASRGQGTDTQYF. The DNA for the CDR3 is TGTGCCAGCAGGGGACAGGGAACAGATACGCAGTATTTT.

The gene calls are TRBV25-1 and TRBJ2-5; D may be TRBD2 (5 bases). The CDR3 is made up of 16 amino acids. The germline V gene encodes CDR1 MGHDK and CDR2 SYGVNS. Trimming cost V 3 bases and J 6 bases, with 20 bases left between them. For the CDR3, the DNA is TGTGCCAGCAGTGAGACTACGGGCCGTCGGGCAAAGACCCAGTACTTC. This sequence encodes CASSETTGRRAKTQYF. Full variable domain (outside the CDR3, taken from reference TRBV25-1 and TRBJ2-5): EADIYQTPRYLVIGTGKKITLECSQTMGHDKMYWYQQDPGMELHLIHYSYGVNSTEKGDLSSESTVSRIRTEHFPLTLESARPSHTSQYLCASSETTGRRAKTQYFGPGTRLLVL.

The chain has TRBV5-1 and TRBJ2-2; the D gene is possibly TRBD1 (6 bases). Trimming stripped 4 bases from V and 2 bases from J, with 12 bases between. The CDR3 consists of 15 residues. CDR1 is SGHRS, CDR2 YFSETQ, per germline. The chain's CDR3 is CASSPGTQNTGELFF. The CDR3 DNA reads TGCGCCAGCAGCCCCGGGACACAAAACACCGGGGAGCTGTTTTTT.

The chain joins TRBV2 to TRBJ2-1; D is possibly TRBD1 (8 bases). Germline CDR1 SNHLY, CDR2 FYNNEI. V was pared by 9 bases and J by 8 bases, with 20 bases between. CDR3 length: 14 residues. CDR3 region: CASSRGQGGYEQFF. The CDR3 coding sequence is TGTGCCAGTTCCCGCGGACAGGGAGGGTATGAGCAGTTCTTC.

The rearrangement joins TRBV4-1 to TRBJ2-7; the match to TRBD1 covers 7 bases. CDR1 and CDR2 (germline): MGHRA, YSYEKL. Trimming took 0 bases from V and 2 from J; bases not matched to a gene: 4. The CDR3 length is 15 residues. CDR3 sequence reads: CASSQDDRAPYEQYF. The CDR3 coding sequence is TGCGCCAGCAGCCAAGACGACAGGGCTCCCTACGAGCAGTACTTC.

The chain couples TRBV30 to TRBJ1-2, with TRBD1 matching 7 bases. Germline V gene data show CDR1 as GTSNPN and CDR2 as SVGIG (reference sequence). CDR3 length equals 14 residues. J was trimmed by 8 bases and V by 2 bases; bases with no gene match: 11. The CDR3 here is CAWSTPGQFWGYTF. The CDR3 DNA follows: TGTGCCTGGAGTACCCCGGGACAGTTCTGGGGCTACACCTTC.

The chain is built from TRBV21-1 and TRBJ1-5. TRBV21-1 is a pseudogene. The CDR3 sequence is 15 residues long. In DNA, the CDR3 is TGTGCCAGCAGCATGGAAAGGGGAGGGAGTCAGCCCCAGCATTTT. This sequence encodes CASSMERGGSQPQHF.

The gene calls are TRBV6-5 and TRBJ2-7; 7 positions match TRBD1. The V gene's germline CDR1 is MNHEY and CDR2 SVGAGI. CDR3 length: 15 residues. V trimming: 2 bases; J trimming: 2 bases; junction bases outside the gene matches: 6. The CDR3 here is CASSYATGPAYEQYF. The DNA of the CDR3 is TGTGCCAGCAGTTACGCGACAGGGCCGGCCTACGAGCAGTACTTC.

This rearrangement joins TRBV6-1 to TRBJ2-3; 12 bases agree with TRBD2. Trimming took 3 bases from V and 1 from J; bases not matched to a gene: 5. CDR3 length: 17 residues. CDR1 and CDR2 (germline): MNHNS, SASEGT. CDR3 region: CASSDPGLAGRTDTQYF. The DNA of the CDR3 is TGTGCCAGCAGTGACCCGGGACTAGCGGGCCGCACAGATACGCAGTATTTT.

The CDR3 protein is CASSSGANYGYTF. CDR3 coding DNA: TGTGCCAGCAGTTCAGGGGCAAACTATGGCTACACCTTC. This chain joins TRBV6-6 and TRBJ1-2; perhaps TRBD1 as D (6 bases). The germline V and J ends were trimmed by 4 bases and 2 bases, with 8 bases remaining between them. The germline gives CDR1 MNHNY, CDR2 SVGAGI (reference sequence). The CDR3 consists of 13 residues.

This sequence joins TRBV7-9 and TRBJ2-3, with TRBD1 matching over 10 bases. Trimming cost V 5 bases and J 6 bases; bases outside gene matches: 8. The CDR3 is 15 amino acids. Germline V gene sequence: CDR1 SEHNR, CDR2 FQNEAQ (reference sequence). The CDR3 DNA reads as TGTGCCAGCAGCCAGGGACAGGGGCTTATTGATACGCAGTATTTT. It specifies CASSQGQGLIDTQYF.